This entry concerns a single TCR beta chain. Its matching antigen is unknown. Only in-frame clones appear in the TCRdb table, and some are missing; sequencing was by immunoSEQ multiplex PCR. The data contain 35,000 to 40,000 clones, about 90% of them singletons. No patient escaped relapse after autologous stem cell transplantation, and brentuximab vedotin exposure varied. The data were taken from a study of PD-1 blockade in classical Hodgkin lymphoma. Whole-study results and caveats: Underlying causes for the observed repertoire differences were not defined, possibly disease activity or prior therapy.

This CDR3 is built from 11 residues. Germline values: CDR1 DFQATT, CDR2 SNEGSKA (reference sequence). The V end lost 6 bases, the J end lost 7 bases, and 13 bases lay between the germline ends. The source is a human donor with classical Hodgkin lymphoma. The sequenced sample was peripheral blood mononuclear cells (PBMCs), obtained before the second cycle of nivolumab. The gene calls are TRBV20-1 and TRBJ2-7; D unclear. In DNA, the CDR3 is TGCAGTGCCTCCCCTCTCTCTGAGCAGTACTTC. This codes for CSASPLSEQYF.